These 23 T cell receptor beta chains came from one sample sequenced in a study of shared clonotypes between healthy human individuals. The method was immunoSEQ multiplex PCR; TCRdb's version includes in-frame clones alone and lacks a portion of them. The table records more than 2,000,000 clones, 85% to 95% of them present only once. Source material: naive CD4+ T cells sorted from blood. Stated subset: CD45RA+ positively selected. Source of these receptors: a man younger than 30 in good health.

CDR3 coding DNA: TGTGCCAGCAGCTTAGACTCCCCGGCTTCATACAATGAGCAGTTCTTC. It translates to CASSLDSPASYNEQFF. The chain couples TRBV7-9 to TRBJ2-1; D ambiguous. Germline V gene data show CDR1 as SEHNR and CDR2 as FQNEAQ (reference sequence). The CDR3 loop spans 16 amino acids. Trimming pared 1 base from V and 4 bases from J, leaving 14 bases between.

The chain is built from TRBV7-8 and TRBJ2-3, with 8 bases lining up with TRBD2. The CDR3 totals 15 residues. Germline CDR1 SGHVS, CDR2 FQNEAQ. V dropped 2 bases and J dropped 9; count of bases not matched to a gene: 10. CDR3 amino acids: CASSLLLAAFQTQYF. The CDR3 region has the DNA TGTGCCAGCAGCTTACTACTAGCGGCCTTTCAAACGCAGTATTTT.

For this clone: Other DNA sequences in this sample translate to the same CDR3. The chain joins TRBV6-5 to TRBJ2-6; D uncertain. CDR1 is MNHEY and CDR2 is SVGAGI in the germline V gene. The CDR3 loop spans 13 amino acids. Trimming stripped 6 bases from V and 4 bases from J, with 7 bases between. The CDR3 sequence is CASSSAGANVLTF. The CDR3 DNA is TGTGCCAGCAGCTCCGCCGGGGCCAACGTCCTGACTTTC.

Notes on this clone: This CDR3 is also generated by other DNA sequences in the sample. The CDR3 loop is CASSLAGTSGGTDTQYF. The CDR3 DNA is TGCGCCAGCAGCTTGGCCGGTACTAGCGGGGGCACAGATACGCAGTATTTT. The J gene is TRBJ2-3, the V gene TRBV5-1, with TRBD2 identical over 10 bases. Germline CDR1 is SGHRS and CDR2 is YFSETQ. This CDR3 contains 17 residues. Trimming removed 0 bases from V and 1 base from J; junction bases left unmatched: 5.

Points on this clone: Other DNA sequences in this sample translate to the same CDR3. The CDR3, as DNA: TGTGCCAGCGGGGGAAACACTGAAGCTTTCTTT. Its translation: CASGGNTEAFF. The chain recombines TRBV28 with TRBJ1-1, with a weak D call TRBD1 (5 bases). The CDR3 is 11 amino acids. V dropped 8 bases and J dropped 2 bases, with 6 bases sitting between them. CDR1 is MDHEN and CDR2 is SYDVKM in the germline V gene.

CDR3 in amino acids: CASSSQTGSNYEQYF. The DNA for the CDR3 is TGCGCCAGCAGCTCCCAGACAGGGTCGAACTACGAGCAGTACTTC. The chain couples TRBV5-1 to TRBJ2-7, with 7 bases that match TRBD1. There are 15 residues in the CDR3. The germline gives CDR1 SGHRS, CDR2 YFSETQ. V lost 3 bases and J lost 3; bases outside the gene matches: 9.

The chain links TRBV18 to TRBJ2-3; no reliable D call. Germline V gene lookup returns CDR1 KGHSH and CDR2 LQKENI. The V end was cut by 4 bases, the J end by 0 bases, with 14 bases between. The CDR3 contains 16 residues. The CDR3 bases are TGTGCCAGCTCACGACTCCCGGGTGCTAGCACAGATACGCAGTATTTT. Translation gives CASSRLPGASTDTQYF.

This rearrangement joins TRBV4-3 to TRBJ1-3; unclear D gene. The CDR3 totals 18 residues. V was clipped by 0 bases and J by 0 bases, with 15 bases between them. Germline-derived CDR1 and CDR2 are LGHNA and YSLEER. The CDR3, as DNA: TGCGCCAGCAGCCAAGATAGTCCGGGATTAAGCTCTGGAAACACCATATATTTT. Its protein is CASSQDSPGLSSGNTIYF.

The chain is built from TRBV4-1 and TRBJ2-7; D is possibly TRBD1 or TRBD2 (7 bases each). Between the trimmed V and J ends, which lost 0 bases and 4 bases, there was a span of 13 bases. Germline V gene lookup returns CDR1 MGHRA and CDR2 YSYEKL. CDR3 size: 15 residues. In DNA, the CDR3 is TGCGCCAGCAGCCAAGAGGGAGGGACAGATTACGAGCAGTACTTC. This sequence encodes CASSQEGGTDYEQYF.

The V and J genes are TRBV9 and TRBJ2-1; possibly TRBD1 or TRBD2 for D (5 bases each). Germline V gene sequence: CDR1 SGDLS, CDR2 YYNGEE. Trimming cost V 4 bases and J 6 bases, with 17 bases left between them. The CDR3 sequence is 15 residues long. The CDR3 sequence is CASSPRDGSRNEQFF. The CDR3 coding sequence is TGTGCCAGCAGCCCACGGGACGGTTCCCGCAATGAGCAGTTCTTC.

V gene TRBV7-2 combines with J gene TRBJ2-2, with no clear D. Per germline, CDR1 SGHTA and CDR2 FQGNSA. The CDR3 extends over 17 amino acids. V lost 0 bases and J lost 4, with 15 bases in between. CDR3 sequence reads: CASSLALVGIGTGELFF. CDR3 DNA sequence: TGTGCCAGCAGCTTAGCATTAGTGGGTATAGGCACCGGGGAGCTGTTTTTT.

The DNA for the CDR3 is TGTGCCAGCATGATAGGACAGGGGGGCTGGCAGTACTTC. As protein: CASMIGQGGWQYF. The chain uses TRBV2 and TRBJ2-7, with 10 bases aligning to TRBD1. Trimming at V came to 7 bases and at J to 9 bases, leaving 9 bases not matched to a gene. The CDR3 covers 13 residues. Per germline, CDR1 SNHLY and CDR2 FYNNEI.

The chain couples TRBV5-4 to TRBJ2-5; D possibly corresponds to TRBD2 (7 bases). CDR1 is SGHNT and CDR2 is YYREEE in the germline V gene (reference sequence). V lost 4 bases and J lost 0, with 16 bases in between. CDR3 length: 16 amino acids. CDR3 nucleotides: TGTGCCAGCAGCACCGGGGGGCATAAGTACCAAGAGACCCAGTACTTC. Its translation is CASSTGGHKYQETQYF.

The chain couples TRBV6-5 to TRBJ2-2; tentative D call: TRBD1 (5 bases). V lost 6 bases, J lost 5 bases, and 13 bases lay in between. The CDR3 extends over 14 amino acids. Germline CDR1 MNHEY, CDR2 SVGAGI. The CDR3 bases are TGTGCCAGCAGACCCAGGGTGGGGACCGGGGAGCTGTTTTTT. Translating it yields CASRPRVGTGELFF.

CDR3 region: CASKWGPGYEQYF. The CDR3 DNA is TGTGCCAGCAAGTGGGGCCCTGGCTACGAGCAGTACTTC. The V call is TRBV7-2, the J call TRBJ2-7; a weak D match, TRBD1 (5 bases). The germline V gene encodes CDR1 SGHTA and CDR2 FQGNSA. Trimming removed 7 bases from V and 3 bases from J, with 13 bases in between. This CDR3 contains 13 residues.

This clone was found once. The sample has other DNA sequences that encode this CDR3 too. The chain carries TRBV19 and TRBJ2-7; possible D gene TRBD2, 6 bases. CDR1 is LNHDA and CDR2 is SQIVND in the germline V gene (reference sequence). V gave up 1 base and J gave up 0 bases, with 10 bases separating them. The CDR3 extends over 15 amino acids. The CDR3 is CASSIGAGSSYEQYF. As DNA, the CDR3 is TGTGCCAGTAGTATAGGAGCGGGCAGCTCCTACGAGCAGTACTTC.

This chain connects TRBV6-1 to TRBJ1-1; TRBD1 is a possible D gene (6 bases). Looked up from germline, CDR1 is MNHNS and CDR2 is SASEGT. Trimming shortened V by 6 bases and J by 5 bases, and 19 bases separated the two germline ends. The CDR3 is 15 residues long. The CDR3 here is CASSGVWTEGTEAFF. Written as DNA, the CDR3 is TGTGCCAGCAGCGGAGTATGGACAGAAGGGACTGAAGCTTTCTTT.

The chain recombines TRBV5-1 with TRBJ2-5; the D gene could be TRBD1 or TRBD2 (5 bases each). V lost 4 bases to trimming and J lost 4 bases, with 14 bases between them. The germline V gene has CDR1 SGHRS and CDR2 YFSETQ. The CDR3 sequence is 14 residues long. The CDR3 DNA reads as TGCGCCAGCAGCCCTGGGGACGGATTAGAGACCCAGTACTTC. It is translated as CASSPGDGLETQYF.

The V gene is TRBV7-2, the J gene TRBJ2-2; 12 bases map to TRBD2. The V gene's germline CDR1 is SGHTA and CDR2 FQGNSA. The CDR3 consists of 19 residues. V gave up 2 bases and J gave up 4 bases; unmatched junction bases: 11. The CDR3 sequence is CASSLMGRLAGVGTGELFF. CDR3 coding DNA: TGTGCCAGCAGCTTAATGGGAAGACTAGCGGGAGTAGGCACCGGGGAGCTGTTTTTT.

The chain recombines TRBV19 with TRBJ2-1, with 9 bases that match TRBD2. The CDR3 contains 16 residues. In germline, CDR1 is LNHDA, CDR2 SQIVND (reference sequence). V was pared by 6 bases and J by 3 bases, with 9 bases of the junction left unmatched. In DNA form, the CDR3 reads TGTGCCAGTAGGAGGCGGGAGGGAGGAATCTACAATGAGCAGTTCTTC. As protein: CASRRREGGIYNEQFF.

V usage is TRBV10-3 and J usage is TRBJ2-3, with 7 bases that match TRBD2. Trimming at V came to 7 bases and at J to 6 bases, leaving 10 bases not matched to a gene. CDR1 ENHRY and CDR2 SYGVKD come from the germline V gene. CDR3 length: 14 residues. In DNA form, the CDR3 reads TGTGCCATCAAGTATGCGGGAGTGGTGGATACGCAGTATTTT. Protein sequence: CAIKYAGVVDTQYF.

The rearrangement joins TRBV6-1 to TRBJ1-1; D not resolved. V lost 1 base, J lost 5 bases, and 14 bases lay in between. This CDR3 has 15 residues. Germline V gene data show CDR1 as MNHNS and CDR2 as SASEGT. In DNA, the CDR3 is TGTGCCAGCAGTGAAGGCGGCAGAGGGTCGACTGAAGCTTTCTTT. This sequence encodes CASSEGGRGSTEAFF.

This rearrangement joins TRBV13 to TRBJ1-4; TRBD1 might be the D (5 bases). The CDR3 spans 13 residues. Germline-derived CDR1 and CDR2 are PRHDT and FYEKMQ (reference sequence). V was cut by 6 bases and J by 3 bases, with 8 bases left in between. CDR3 sequence reads: CASSLQANEKLFF. The CDR3 DNA reads as TGTGCCAGCAGTCTACAGGCTAATGAAAAACTGTTTTTT.